One sample yielded the 17 T cell receptor beta chains listed below, sequenced in a study of T cell repertoires in cytomegalovirus infection. TCRdb analysed the reads with MiXCR anew, one entry per CDR3 protein. This table has approximately 500,000 distinct CDR3 sequences, more than 15% appearing once. Sequencing was done on a sample of CD8+ T cells from PBMCs. The receptors originated from a human donor in good health (CMV status not recorded). Some clones in this sample may be carry-over from other donors' samples.

CDR3 in amino acids: CASSFLDRSYVRSGNNEQFF. Here the CDR3 DNA reads TGTGCCAGCAGCTTTTTGGACAGGAGCTACGTGAGGTCGGGTAACAATGAGCAGTTCTTC. V and J are TRBV5-4 and TRBJ2-1, with 7 bases lining up with TRBD1. CDR1 is SGHNT and CDR2 is YYREEE in the germline V gene (reference sequence). Trimming removed 2 bases from V and 5 bases from J; junction bases left unmatched: 22. The CDR3 extends over 20 amino acids. The variable domain in full, with the rest retrieved from reference TRBV5-4 and TRBJ2-1, is ETGVTQSPTHLIKTRGQQVTLRCSSQSGHNTVSWYQQALGQGPQFIFQYYREEENGRGNFPPRFSGLQFPNYSSELNVNALELDDSALYLCASSFLDRSYVRSGNNEQFFGPGTRLTVL.

This clonotype was picked up many times. The V call is TRBV7-9, the J call TRBJ2-3; maybe TRBD2 (6 bases). CDR1 and CDR2 (germline): SEHNR, FQNEAQ (reference sequence). This CDR3 is 15 amino acids long. Trimming stripped 2 bases from V and 5 bases from J, with 14 bases between. DNA of the CDR3: TGTGCCAGCAGCTTATGGATATTGGGGGGAGATACGCAGTATTTT. It translates to CASSLWILGGDTQYF.

Many counts were recorded for this clonotype. The rearrangement links TRBV19 to TRBJ2-1; D call uncertain. Germline V gene data show CDR1 as LNHDA and CDR2 as SQIVND (reference sequence). V was shortened by 3 bases and J by 1 base, with 7 bases between the two germline ends. The CDR3 is 14 amino acids. CDR3 DNA sequence: TGTGCCAGTAGTATCGACATTTCCTACAATGAGCAGTTCTTC. It is translated as CASSIDISYNEQFF.

This clonotype was seen ten or more times. This chain links TRBV7-9 with TRBJ2-1; D might be TRBD1 (6 bases). V was shortened by 5 bases and J by 5 bases, with 16 bases between the two germline ends. CDR1 is SEHNR and CDR2 is FQNEAQ in the germline V gene (reference sequence). The CDR3 totals 15 residues. The CDR3 region has the DNA TGTGCCAGCAGCCCGAGAGGGGGAGCGGACAATGAGCAGTTCTTC. Translating gives CASSPRGGADNEQFF.

In its sample, this clonotype was seen a few times. This chain connects TRBV5-1 to TRBJ2-7; either TRBD1 or TRBD2 may supply D (5 bases each). CDR1 SGHRS and CDR2 YFSETQ come from the germline V gene. The CDR3 runs 15 residues. The germline V and J ends were trimmed by 4 bases and 0 bases, with 14 bases remaining between them. Here the CDR3 reads CASSAQDSSSYEQYF. DNA of the CDR3: TGCGCCAGCAGCGCACAGGACTCGAGCTCCTACGAGCAGTACTTC.

A note on this clonotype: This sequence may be a read error, since a much larger clone differs from it by one base. The DNA for the CDR3 is TGTGCCAGCAACTCCCGCAGGGATTATGGCTTCACCTTC. Protein product: CASNSRRDYGFTF. V is TRBV12-3 or TRBV12-4 and J is TRBJ1-2; a weak D match, TRBD1 (5 bases). The length of the CDR3 is 13 residues.

The genes are TRBV11-2 and TRBJ2-1; unclear D gene. CDR3 size: 11 residues. The V gene's germline CDR1 is SGHAT and CDR2 FQNNGV. Trimming left V 7 bases short and J 7 bases short, with 8 bases between. The CDR3 DNA reads as TGTGCCAGCAACCTTCTGAATGAGCAGTTCTTC. Protein product: CASNLLNEQFF.

The rearrangement links TRBV28 to TRBJ1-1, with a weak D call TRBD1 (5 bases). Per germline, CDR1 MDHEN and CDR2 SYDVKM. The ends were cut back, 2 bases at V and 1 base at J, with 11 bases in the middle. This CDR3 is 15 amino acids long. CDR3 amino acids: CASSLSGGGNTEAFF. For the CDR3, the DNA is TGTGCCAGCAGTTTAAGCGGGGGAGGGAACACTGAAGCTTTCTTT.

This clonotype has just a few counts. Here the CDR3 DNA reads TGCAGCGGGTGGACAGGGATGAAGAATGGCTACACCTTC. Its protein is CSGWTGMKNGYTF. This chain connects TRBV29-1 to TRBJ1-2; 8 bases agree with TRBD1. Germline values: CDR1 SQVTM, CDR2 ANQGSEA. The CDR3 covers 13 residues. J lost 6 bases, V lost 7 bases, and 10 bases had no gene match.

This clonotype occurred many times. V gene TRBV28 combines with J gene TRBJ2-7; no definite D call. Trimming stripped 5 bases from V and 1 base from J, with 9 bases between. Germline V gene data show CDR1 as MDHEN and CDR2 as SYDVKM. CDR3 length equals 13 residues. Here the CDR3 reads CASSPRNSYEQYF. The CDR3 region has the DNA TGTGCCAGCAGTCCCCGGAATTCCTACGAGCAGTACTTC. Complete variable domain (other parts from reference TRBV28 and TRBJ2-7): DVKVTQSSRYLVKRTGEKVFLECVQDMDHENMFWYRQDPGLGLRLIYFSYDVKMKEKGDIPEGYSVSREKKERFSLILESASTNQTSMYLCASSPRNSYEQYFGPGTRLTVT.

A note on this clonotype: At one end the junction does not follow the germline gene, possibly because of a read error. This rearrangement joins TRBV6-1 to TRBJ1-1; D is ambiguous. Germline V gene sequence: CDR1 MNHNS, CDR2 SASEGT. The CDR3 has 13 residues. The chain's CDR3 is CASTAFTGTVAFF. The CDR3 region has the DNA TGTGCCAGCACAGCCTTCACGGGCACTGTAGCTTTCTTT.

This clonotype has just a few counts. This chain uses TRBV27 with TRBJ1-1; D might be TRBD1 (5 bases). The CDR3 consists of 14 residues. Germline V gives CDR1 MNHEY, CDR2 SMNVEV (reference sequence). The V gene lost 3 bases and the J gene lost 1 base, with 9 bases spanning the gap. CDR3 sequence (DNA): TGTGCCAGCAGTTTCTCTGACAGGAACACTGAAGCTTTCTTT. Its translation: CASSFSDRNTEAFF.

In this sample, this clonotype turned up many times. CDR3 DNA: TGTGCCAGCAGCTTTACACCGACTCCCTACGAGCAGTACTTC. Its protein is CASSFTPTPYEQYF. The chain recombines TRBV7-9 with TRBJ2-7, with no clear D. Trimming cost V 3 bases and J 2 bases, with 11 bases left between them. This CDR3 contains 14 residues. Germline CDR1 SEHNR, CDR2 FQNEAQ (reference sequence).

This chain uses TRBV20-1 with TRBJ1-2; D not resolved. The germline V gene has CDR1 DFQATT and CDR2 SNEGSKA (reference sequence). CDR3 length equals 13 residues. V was shortened by 2 bases and J by 6 bases, with 13 bases between the two germline ends. The CDR3 bases are TGCAGTGCTAGAACCTTGGACCTCGATGGCTACACCTTC. Translation: CSARTLDLDGYTF.

Many counts were recorded for this clonotype. The chain has TRBV11-2 and TRBJ2-7, with 8 bases lining up with TRBD2. With 1 base clipped from V and 1 base from J, the junction kept 12 bases outside the gene matches. The CDR3 consists of 18 residues. Looked up from germline, CDR1 is SGHAT and CDR2 is FQNNGV. This CDR3 is CASSLVAGNPLRSYEQYF. CDR3 coding DNA: TGTGCCAGCAGCTTAGTAGCGGGGAACCCATTAAGATCCTACGAGCAGTACTTC.

The table lists this clonotype with many counts. The rearrangement uses TRBV4-1 and TRBJ1-1; TRBD1 matches 8 bases. Per the germline V gene, CDR1 is MGHRA and CDR2 is YSYEKL. Trimming took 0 bases from V and 1 from J; bases not matched to a gene: 1. This CDR3 has 15 residues. The CDR3 region is CASSQEGQGNTEAFF. The CDR3 bases are TGCGCCAGCAGCCAAGAAGGACAGGGGAACACTGAAGCTTTCTTT.

This clonotype has just a few counts. CDR3 in DNA: TGTGCCAGCAGCTTAGTGCGTAGCGGGAGGTTTTACGAGCAGTACTTC. Encoded protein: CASSLVRSGRFYEQYF. V is TRBV7-9 and J is TRBJ2-7, with 10 bases identical to TRBD2. Trimming removed 1 base from V and 4 bases from J; junction bases left unmatched: 7. This CDR3 spans 16 amino acids. Germline V gives CDR1 SEHNR, CDR2 FQNEAQ (reference sequence).